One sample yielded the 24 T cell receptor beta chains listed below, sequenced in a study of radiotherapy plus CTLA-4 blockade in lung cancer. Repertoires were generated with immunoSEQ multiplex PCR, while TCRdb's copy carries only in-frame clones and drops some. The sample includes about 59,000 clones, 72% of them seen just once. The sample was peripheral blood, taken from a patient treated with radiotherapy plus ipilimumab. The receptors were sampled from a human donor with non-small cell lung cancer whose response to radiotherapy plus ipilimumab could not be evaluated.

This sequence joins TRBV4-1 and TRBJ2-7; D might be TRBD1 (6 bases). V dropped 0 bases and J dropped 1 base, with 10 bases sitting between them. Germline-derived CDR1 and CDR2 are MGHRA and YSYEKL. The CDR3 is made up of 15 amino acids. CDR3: CASSQDTGNSYEQYF. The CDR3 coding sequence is TGCGCCAGCAGCCAAGACACAGGGAATTCCTACGAGCAGTACTTC.

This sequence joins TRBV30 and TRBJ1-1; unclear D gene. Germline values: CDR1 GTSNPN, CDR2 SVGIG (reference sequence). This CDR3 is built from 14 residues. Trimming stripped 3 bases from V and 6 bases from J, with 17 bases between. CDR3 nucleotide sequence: TGTGCCTGGAGCCTAAGGCGCGCACAGCCTGAAGCTTTCTTT. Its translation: CAWSLRRAQPEAFF.

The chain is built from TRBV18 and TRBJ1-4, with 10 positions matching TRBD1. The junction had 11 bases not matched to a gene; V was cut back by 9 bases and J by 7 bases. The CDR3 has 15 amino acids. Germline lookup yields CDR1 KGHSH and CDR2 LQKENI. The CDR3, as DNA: TGTGCCAGTTCTTTGACAGGGGGCTTCGGTGAAAAACTGTTTTTT. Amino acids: CASSLTGGFGEKLFF.

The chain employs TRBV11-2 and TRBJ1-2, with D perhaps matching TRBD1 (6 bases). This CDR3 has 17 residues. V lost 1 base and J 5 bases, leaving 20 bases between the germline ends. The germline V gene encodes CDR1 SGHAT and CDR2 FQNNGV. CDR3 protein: CASSLGGAGRGGYGYTF. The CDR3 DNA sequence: TGTGCCAGCAGCTTAGGTGGGGCTGGCAGGGGTGGATATGGCTACACCTTC.

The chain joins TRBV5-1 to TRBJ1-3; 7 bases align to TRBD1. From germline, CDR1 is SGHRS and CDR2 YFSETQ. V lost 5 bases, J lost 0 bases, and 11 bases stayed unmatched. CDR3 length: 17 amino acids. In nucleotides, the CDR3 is TGCGCCAGCAGTCGGCAGGGGGACCTTACCTCTGGAAACACCATATATTTT. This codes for CASSRQGDLTSGNTIYF.

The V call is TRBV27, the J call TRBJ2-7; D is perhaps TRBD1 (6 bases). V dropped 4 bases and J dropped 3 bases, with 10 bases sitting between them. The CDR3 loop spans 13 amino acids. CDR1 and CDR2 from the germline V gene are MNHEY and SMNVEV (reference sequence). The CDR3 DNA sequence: TGTGCCAGCAGTTGGGACATTAACTACGAGCAGTACTTC. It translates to CASSWDINYEQYF.

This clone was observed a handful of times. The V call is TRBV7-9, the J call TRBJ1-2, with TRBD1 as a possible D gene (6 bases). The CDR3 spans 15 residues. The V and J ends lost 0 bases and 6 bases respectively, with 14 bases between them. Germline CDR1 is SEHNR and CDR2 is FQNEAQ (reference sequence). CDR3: CASSLARLTGHGYTF. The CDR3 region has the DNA TGTGCCAGCAGCTTAGCGCGGTTAACAGGGCATGGCTACACCTTC.

The CDR3 spells CASSLGTAHFMNTEAFF. The CDR3 DNA follows: TGTGCCAGCAGCTTAGGGACAGCTCACTTCATGAACACTGAAGCTTTCTTT. The V and J genes are TRBV5-8 and TRBJ1-1; 7 bases line up with TRBD1. CDR1 and CDR2 from the germline V gene are SGHTS and YDEGEE. This CDR3 comprises 17 residues. V shed 2 bases, J shed 0 bases, and the junction held 10 bases outside the gene matches.

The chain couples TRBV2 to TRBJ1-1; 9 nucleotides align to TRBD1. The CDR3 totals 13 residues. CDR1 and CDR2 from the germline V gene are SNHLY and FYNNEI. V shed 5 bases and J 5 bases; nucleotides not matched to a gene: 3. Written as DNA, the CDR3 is TGTGCCAGCAGTTGGGACAGGGTAACTGAAGCTTTCTTT. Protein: CASSWDRVTEAFF. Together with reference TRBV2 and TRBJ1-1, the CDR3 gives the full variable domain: EPEVTQTPSHQVTQMGQEVILRCVPISNHLYFYWYRQILGQKVEFLVSFYNNEISEKSEIFDDQFSVERPDGSNFTLKIRSTKLEDSAMYFCASSWDRVTEAFFGQGTRLTVV.

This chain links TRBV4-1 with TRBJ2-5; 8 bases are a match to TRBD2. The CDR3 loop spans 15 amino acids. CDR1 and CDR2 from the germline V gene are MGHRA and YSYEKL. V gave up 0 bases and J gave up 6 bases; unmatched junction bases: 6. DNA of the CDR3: TGCGCCAGCAGCCAAGATCTTTCTAGCGGGCAGACCCAGTACTTC. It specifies CASSQDLSSGQTQYF.

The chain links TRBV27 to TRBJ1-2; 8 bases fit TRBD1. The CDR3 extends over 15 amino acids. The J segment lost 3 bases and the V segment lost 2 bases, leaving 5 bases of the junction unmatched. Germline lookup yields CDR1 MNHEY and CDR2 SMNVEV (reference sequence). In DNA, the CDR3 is TGTGCCAGCAGTTTAGGCACAGGGGGTTACTATGGCTACACCTTC. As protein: CASSLGTGGYYGYTF.

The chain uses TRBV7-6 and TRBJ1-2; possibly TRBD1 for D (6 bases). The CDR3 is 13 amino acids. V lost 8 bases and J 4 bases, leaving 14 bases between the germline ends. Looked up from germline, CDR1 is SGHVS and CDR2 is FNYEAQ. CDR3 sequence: CASLLRGSYGYTF. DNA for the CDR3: TGTGCCAGCCTGCTCAGGGGCTCCTATGGCTACACCTTC. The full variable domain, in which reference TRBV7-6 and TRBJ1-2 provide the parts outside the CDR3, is GAGVSQSPRYKVTKRGQDVALRCDPISGHVSLYWYRQALGQGPEFLTYFNYEAQQDKSGLPNDRFSAERPEGSISTLTIQRTEQRDSAMYRCASLLRGSYGYTFGSGTRLTVV.

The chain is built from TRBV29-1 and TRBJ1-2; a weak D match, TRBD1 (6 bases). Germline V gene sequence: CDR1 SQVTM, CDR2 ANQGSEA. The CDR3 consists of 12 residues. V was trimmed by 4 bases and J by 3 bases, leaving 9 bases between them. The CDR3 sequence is CSVANRDYGYTF. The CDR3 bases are TGCAGCGTTGCAAACAGGGACTATGGCTACACCTTC.

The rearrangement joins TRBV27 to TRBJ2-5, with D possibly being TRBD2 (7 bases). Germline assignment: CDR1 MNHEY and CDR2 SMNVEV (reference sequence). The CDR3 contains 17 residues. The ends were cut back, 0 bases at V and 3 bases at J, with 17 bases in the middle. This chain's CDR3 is CASSLSMWGAGEETQYF. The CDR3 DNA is TGTGCCAGCAGTTTATCGATGTGGGGGGCGGGGGAAGAGACCCAGTACTTC.

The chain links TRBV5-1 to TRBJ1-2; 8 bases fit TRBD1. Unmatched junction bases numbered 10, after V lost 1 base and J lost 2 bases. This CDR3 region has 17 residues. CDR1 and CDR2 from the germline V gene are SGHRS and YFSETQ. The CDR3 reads CASSLYTTGGTNYGYTF. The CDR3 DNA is TGCGCCAGCAGCTTGTATACCACAGGGGGGACCAACTATGGCTACACCTTC.

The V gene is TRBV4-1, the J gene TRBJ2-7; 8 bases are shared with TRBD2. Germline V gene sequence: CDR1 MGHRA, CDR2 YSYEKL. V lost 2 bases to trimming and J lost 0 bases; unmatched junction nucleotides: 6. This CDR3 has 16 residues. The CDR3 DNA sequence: TGCGCCAGCAGCCAAAAAAGCGGGAGCGACTCCTACGAGCAGTACTTC. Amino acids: CASSQKSGSDSYEQYF.

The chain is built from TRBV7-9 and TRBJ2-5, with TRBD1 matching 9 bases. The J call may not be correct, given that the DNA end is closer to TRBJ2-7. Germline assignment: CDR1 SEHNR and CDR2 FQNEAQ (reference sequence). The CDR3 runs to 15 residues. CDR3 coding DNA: TGTGCCAGCAGCATACGCCGGGACAGGGTGGGCGAGCAGTACTTC. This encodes CASSIRRDRVGEQYF.

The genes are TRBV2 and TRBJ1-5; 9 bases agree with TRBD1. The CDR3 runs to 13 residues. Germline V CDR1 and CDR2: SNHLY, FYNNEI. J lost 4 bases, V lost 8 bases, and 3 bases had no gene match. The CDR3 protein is CASGGQGNQPQHF. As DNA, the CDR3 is TGTGCCAGCGGAGGACAGGGGAATCAGCCCCAGCATTTT.

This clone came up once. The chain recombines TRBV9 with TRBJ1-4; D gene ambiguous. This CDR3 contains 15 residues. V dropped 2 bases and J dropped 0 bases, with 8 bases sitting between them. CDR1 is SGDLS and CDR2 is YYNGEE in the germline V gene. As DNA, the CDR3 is TGTGCCAGCAGCGTTGACGGGTCAACTAATGAAAAACTGTTTTTT. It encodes CASSVDGSTNEKLFF.

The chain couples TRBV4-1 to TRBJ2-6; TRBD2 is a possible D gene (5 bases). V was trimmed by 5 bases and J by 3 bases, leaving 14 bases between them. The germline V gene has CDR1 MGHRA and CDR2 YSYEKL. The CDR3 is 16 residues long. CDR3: CASSYQIRDGANVLTF. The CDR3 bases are TGCGCCAGCAGCTACCAAATTCGGGATGGGGCCAACGTCCTGACTTTC.

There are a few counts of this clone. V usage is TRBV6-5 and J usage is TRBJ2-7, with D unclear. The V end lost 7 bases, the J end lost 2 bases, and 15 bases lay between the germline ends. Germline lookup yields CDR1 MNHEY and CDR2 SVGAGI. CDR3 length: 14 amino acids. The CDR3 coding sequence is TGTGCCAGCACCCCAGGAAGAACTCCCTACGAGCAGTACTTC. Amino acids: CASTPGRTPYEQYF.

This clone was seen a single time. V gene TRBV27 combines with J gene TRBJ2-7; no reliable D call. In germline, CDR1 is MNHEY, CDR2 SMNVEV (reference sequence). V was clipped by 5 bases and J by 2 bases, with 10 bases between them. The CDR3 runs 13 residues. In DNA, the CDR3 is TGTGCCAGCAGTACCCTATTCCCCTACGAGCAGTACTTC. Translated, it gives CASSTLFPYEQYF.

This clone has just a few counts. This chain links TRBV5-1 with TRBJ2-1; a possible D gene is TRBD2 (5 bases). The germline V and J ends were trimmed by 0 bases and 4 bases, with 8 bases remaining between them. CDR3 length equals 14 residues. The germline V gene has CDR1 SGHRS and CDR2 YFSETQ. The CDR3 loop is CASSLVLGYNEQFF. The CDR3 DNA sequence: TGCGCCAGCAGCTTGGTACTAGGTTACAATGAGCAGTTCTTC.

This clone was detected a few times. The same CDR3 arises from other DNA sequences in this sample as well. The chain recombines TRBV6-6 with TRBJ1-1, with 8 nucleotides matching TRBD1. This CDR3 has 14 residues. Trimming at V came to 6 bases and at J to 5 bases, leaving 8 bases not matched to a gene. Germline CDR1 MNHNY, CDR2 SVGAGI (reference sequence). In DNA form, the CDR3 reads TGTGCCAGCAGACCCGGACAGGGTTGGACTGAAGCTTTCTTT. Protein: CASRPGQGWTEAFF.